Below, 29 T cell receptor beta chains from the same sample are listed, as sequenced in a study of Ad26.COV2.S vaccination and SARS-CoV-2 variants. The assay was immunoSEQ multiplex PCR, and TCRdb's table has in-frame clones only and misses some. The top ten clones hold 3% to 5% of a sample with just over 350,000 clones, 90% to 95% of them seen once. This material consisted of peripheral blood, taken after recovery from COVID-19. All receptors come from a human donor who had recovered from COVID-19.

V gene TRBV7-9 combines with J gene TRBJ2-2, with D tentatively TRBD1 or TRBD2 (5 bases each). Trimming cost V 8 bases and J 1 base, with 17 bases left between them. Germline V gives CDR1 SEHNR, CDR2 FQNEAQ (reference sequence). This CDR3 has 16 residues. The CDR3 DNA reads TGTGCCAGCCCCTTTGGGGGAGAGCGGAACACCGGGGAGCTGTTTTTT. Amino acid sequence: CASPFGGERNTGELFF.

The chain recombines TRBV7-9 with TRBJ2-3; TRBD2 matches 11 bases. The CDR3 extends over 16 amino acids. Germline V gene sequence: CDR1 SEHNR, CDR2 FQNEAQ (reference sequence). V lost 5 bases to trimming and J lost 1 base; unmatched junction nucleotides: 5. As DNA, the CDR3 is TGTGCCAGCAGCCCCCGACTAGCGGGGCGCACAGATACGCAGTATTTT. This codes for CASSPRLAGRTDTQYF.

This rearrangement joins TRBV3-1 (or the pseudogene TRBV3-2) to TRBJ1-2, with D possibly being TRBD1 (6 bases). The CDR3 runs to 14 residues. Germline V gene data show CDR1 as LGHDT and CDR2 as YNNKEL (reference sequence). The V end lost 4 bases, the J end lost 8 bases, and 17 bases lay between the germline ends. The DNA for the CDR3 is TGTGCCAGCAGCCTACAGGGCAGTTCGCGGGGCTACACCTTC. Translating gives CASSLQGSSRGYTF.

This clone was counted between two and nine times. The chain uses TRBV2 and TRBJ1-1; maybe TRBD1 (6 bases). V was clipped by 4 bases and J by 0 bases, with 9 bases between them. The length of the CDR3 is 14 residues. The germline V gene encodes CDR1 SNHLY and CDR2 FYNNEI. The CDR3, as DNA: TGTGCCAGCAGTGTAGGACAGATGAACACTGAAGCTTTCTTT. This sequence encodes CASSVGQMNTEAFF.

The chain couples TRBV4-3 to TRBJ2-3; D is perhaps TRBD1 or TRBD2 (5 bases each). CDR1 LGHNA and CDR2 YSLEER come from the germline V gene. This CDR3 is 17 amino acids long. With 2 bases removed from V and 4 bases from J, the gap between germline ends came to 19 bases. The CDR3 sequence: CASSQSGKRGAADTQYF. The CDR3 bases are TGCGCCAGCAGCCAAAGTGGGAAGAGGGGTGCGGCAGATACGCAGTATTTT.

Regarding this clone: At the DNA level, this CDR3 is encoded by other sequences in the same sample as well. CDR3 region: CASSLEGYGYTF. As DNA, the CDR3 is TGTGCCAGCAGCTTAGAGGGCTATGGCTACACCTTC. The chain has TRBV7-9 and TRBJ1-2; D gene unclear. Looked up from germline, CDR1 is SEHNR and CDR2 is FQNEAQ (reference sequence). V dropped 1 base and J dropped 4 bases, with 4 bases sitting between them. The CDR3 loop spans 12 amino acids.

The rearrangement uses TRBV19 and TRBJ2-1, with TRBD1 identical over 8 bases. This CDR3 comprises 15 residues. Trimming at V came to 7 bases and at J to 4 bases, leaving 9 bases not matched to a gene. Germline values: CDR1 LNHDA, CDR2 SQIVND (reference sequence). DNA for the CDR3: TGTGCCAGTAACGTCCAGGGGGCTTCATACAATGAGCAGTTCTTC. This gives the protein CASNVQGASYNEQFF.

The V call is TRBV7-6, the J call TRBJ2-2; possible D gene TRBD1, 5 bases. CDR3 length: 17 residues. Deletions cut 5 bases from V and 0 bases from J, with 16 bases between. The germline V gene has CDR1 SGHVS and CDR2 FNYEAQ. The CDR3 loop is CASSPGWGQPNTGELFF. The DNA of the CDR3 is TGTGCCAGCAGCCCGGGCTGGGGCCAACCGAACACCGGGGAGCTGTTTTTT.

CDR3 bases: TGTGCCAGCAGCTTACCCCAAGGAGGCGCTACGCAGTATTTT. This codes for CASSLPQGGATQYF. The rearrangement joins TRBV11-2 to TRBJ2-3, with a tentative D call TRBD2 (5 bases). The germline gives CDR1 SGHAT, CDR2 FQNNGV. V was trimmed by 2 bases and J by 8 bases, leaving 14 bases between them. This CDR3 is 14 amino acids long.

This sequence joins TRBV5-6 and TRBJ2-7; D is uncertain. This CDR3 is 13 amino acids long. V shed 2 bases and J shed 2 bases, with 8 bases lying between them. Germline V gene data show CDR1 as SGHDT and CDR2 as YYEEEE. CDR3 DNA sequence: TGTGCCAGCAGCTTCCCACTCGCCTACGAGCAGTACTTC. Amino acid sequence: CASSFPLAYEQYF. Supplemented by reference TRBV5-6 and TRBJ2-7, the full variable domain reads DAGVTQSPTHLIKTRGQQVTLRCSPKSGHDTVSWYQQALGQGPQFIFQYYEEEERQRGNFPDRFSGHQFPNYSSELNVNALLLGDSALYLCASSFPLAYEQYFGPGTRLTVT.

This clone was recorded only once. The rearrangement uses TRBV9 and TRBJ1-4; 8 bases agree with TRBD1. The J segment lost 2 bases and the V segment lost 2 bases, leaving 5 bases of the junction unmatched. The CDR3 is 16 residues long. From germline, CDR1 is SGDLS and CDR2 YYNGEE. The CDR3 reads CASSVAGGPTNEKLFF. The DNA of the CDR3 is TGTGCCAGCAGCGTCGCAGGGGGCCCGACTAATGAAAAACTGTTTTTT.

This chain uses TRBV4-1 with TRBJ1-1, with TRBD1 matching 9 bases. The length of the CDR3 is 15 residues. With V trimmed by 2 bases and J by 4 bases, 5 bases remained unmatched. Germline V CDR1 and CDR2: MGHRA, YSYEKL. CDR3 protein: CASSQMGQGLTEAFF. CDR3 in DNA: TGCGCCAGCAGCCAAATGGGACAGGGTCTCACTGAAGCTTTCTTT.

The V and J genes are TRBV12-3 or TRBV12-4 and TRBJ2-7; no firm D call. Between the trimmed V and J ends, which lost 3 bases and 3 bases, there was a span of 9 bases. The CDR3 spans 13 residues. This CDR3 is CASSFGLHYEQYF. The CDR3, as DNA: TGTGCCAGCAGTTTTGGGCTACACTACGAGCAGTACTTC.

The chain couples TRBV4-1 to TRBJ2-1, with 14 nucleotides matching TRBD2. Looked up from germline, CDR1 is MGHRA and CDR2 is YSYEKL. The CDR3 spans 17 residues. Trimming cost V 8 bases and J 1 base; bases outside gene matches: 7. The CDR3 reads CASVKGLAGVSYNEQFF. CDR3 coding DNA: TGCGCCAGCGTGAAGGGACTAGCGGGGGTATCCTACAATGAGCAGTTCTTC.

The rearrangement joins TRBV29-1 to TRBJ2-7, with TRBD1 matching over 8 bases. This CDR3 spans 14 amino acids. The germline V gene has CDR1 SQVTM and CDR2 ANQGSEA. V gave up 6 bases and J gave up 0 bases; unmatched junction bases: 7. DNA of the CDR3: TGCAGCGTCGCCGGACAGGGAAGCTCCTACGAGCAGTACTTC. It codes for CSVAGQGSSYEQYF.

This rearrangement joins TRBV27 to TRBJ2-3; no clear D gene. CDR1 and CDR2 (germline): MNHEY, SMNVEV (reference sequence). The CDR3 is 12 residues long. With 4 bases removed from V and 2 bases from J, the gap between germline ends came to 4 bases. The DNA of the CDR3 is TGTGCCAGCAGTTCACCCACAGATACGCAGTATTTT. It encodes CASSSPTDTQYF.

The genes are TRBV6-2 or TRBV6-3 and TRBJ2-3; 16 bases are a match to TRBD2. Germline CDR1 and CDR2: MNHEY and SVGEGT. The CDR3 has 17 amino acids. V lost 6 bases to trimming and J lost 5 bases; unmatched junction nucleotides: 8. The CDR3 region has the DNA TGTGCCAGCAGCCCGGGACTAGCGGGGGGGCCGGGAGATACGCAGTATTTT. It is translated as CASSPGLAGGPGDTQYF.

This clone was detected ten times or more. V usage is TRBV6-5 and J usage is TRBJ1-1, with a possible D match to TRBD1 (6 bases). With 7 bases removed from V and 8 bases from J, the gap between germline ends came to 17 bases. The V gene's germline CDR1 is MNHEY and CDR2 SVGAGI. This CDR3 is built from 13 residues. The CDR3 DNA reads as TGTGCCAGCACCTCGAGGGACAAAAAAGAAGCTTTCTTT. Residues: CASTSRDKKEAFF.

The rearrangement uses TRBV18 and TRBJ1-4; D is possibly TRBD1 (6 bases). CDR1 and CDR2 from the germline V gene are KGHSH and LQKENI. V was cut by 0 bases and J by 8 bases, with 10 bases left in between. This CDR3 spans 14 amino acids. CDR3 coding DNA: TGTGCCAGCTCACCACCGGGGGCCGGGGAAAAACTGTTTTTT. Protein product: CASSPPGAGEKLFF.

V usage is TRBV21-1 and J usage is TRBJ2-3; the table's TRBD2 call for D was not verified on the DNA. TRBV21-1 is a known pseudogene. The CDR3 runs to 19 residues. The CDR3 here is CASSLRVAGRKTSTDTQYF. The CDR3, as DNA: TGTGCCAGCAGTTTACGGGTAGCGGGGCGTAAAACTAGCACAGATACGCAGTATTTT.

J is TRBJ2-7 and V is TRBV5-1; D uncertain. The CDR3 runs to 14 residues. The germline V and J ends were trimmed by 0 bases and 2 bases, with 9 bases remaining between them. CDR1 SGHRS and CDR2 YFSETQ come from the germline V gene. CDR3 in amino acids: CASSLGSGAYEQYF. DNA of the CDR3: TGCGCCAGCAGCTTGGGTTCAGGAGCCTACGAGCAGTACTTC.

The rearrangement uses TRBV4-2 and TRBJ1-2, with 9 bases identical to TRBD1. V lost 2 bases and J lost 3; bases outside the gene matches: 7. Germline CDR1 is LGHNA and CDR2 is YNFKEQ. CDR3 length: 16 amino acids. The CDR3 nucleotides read TGTGCCAGCAGCCAATCGCTTACAGGGGGCGACTATGGCTACACCTTC. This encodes CASSQSLTGGDYGYTF.

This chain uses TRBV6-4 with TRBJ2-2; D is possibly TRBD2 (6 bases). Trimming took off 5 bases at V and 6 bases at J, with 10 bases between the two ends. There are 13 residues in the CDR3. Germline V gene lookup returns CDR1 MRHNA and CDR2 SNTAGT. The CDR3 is CASSFTSPGELFF. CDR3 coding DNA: TGTGCCAGCAGTTTCACTAGCCCCGGGGAGCTGTTTTTT.

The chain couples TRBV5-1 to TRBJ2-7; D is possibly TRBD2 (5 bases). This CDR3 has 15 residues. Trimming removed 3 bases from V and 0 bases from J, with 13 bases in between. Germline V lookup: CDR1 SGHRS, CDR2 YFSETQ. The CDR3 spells CASSSAGVSSYEQYF. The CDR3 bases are TGCGCCAGCAGCTCAGCCGGGGTCAGCTCCTACGAGCAGTACTTC.

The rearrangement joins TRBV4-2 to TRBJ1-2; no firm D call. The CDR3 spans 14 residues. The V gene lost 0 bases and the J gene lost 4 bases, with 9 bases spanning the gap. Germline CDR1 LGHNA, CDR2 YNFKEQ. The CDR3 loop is CASSQEAEAYGYTF. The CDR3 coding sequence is TGTGCCAGCAGCCAAGAGGCGGAAGCCTATGGCTACACCTTC.

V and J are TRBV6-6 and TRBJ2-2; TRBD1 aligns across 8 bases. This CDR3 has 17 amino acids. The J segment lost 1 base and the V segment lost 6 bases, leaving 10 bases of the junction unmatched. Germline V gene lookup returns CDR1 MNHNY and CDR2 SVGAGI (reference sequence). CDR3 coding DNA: TGTGCCAGCAGACGATTTCCCGGGACAGGGAACACCGGGGAGCTGTTTTTT. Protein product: CASRRFPGTGNTGELFF.

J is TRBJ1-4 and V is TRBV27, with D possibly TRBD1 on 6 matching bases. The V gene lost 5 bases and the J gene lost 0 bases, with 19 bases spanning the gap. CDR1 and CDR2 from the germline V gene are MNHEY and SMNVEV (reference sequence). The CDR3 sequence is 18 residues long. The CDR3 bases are TGTGCCAGCAGTGCCGAAGACAGGATGGTTCCAACTAATGAAAAACTGTTTTTT. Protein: CASSAEDRMVPTNEKLFF.

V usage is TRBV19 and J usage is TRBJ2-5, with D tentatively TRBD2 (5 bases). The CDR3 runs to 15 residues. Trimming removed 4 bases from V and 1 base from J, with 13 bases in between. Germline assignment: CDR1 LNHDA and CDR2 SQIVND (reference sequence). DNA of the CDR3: TGTGCCAGTAGTACCGACTCAGGAGGCCAAGAGACCCAGTACTTC. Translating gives CASSTDSGGQETQYF.

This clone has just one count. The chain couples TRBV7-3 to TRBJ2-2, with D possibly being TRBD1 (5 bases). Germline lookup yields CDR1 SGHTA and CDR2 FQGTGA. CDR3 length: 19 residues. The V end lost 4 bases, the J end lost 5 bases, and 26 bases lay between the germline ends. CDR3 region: CASSSLGKGIKVRTGELFF. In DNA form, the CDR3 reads TGTGCCAGCAGCTCCCTGGGTAAGGGGATAAAGGTAAGGACCGGGGAGCTGTTTTTT.